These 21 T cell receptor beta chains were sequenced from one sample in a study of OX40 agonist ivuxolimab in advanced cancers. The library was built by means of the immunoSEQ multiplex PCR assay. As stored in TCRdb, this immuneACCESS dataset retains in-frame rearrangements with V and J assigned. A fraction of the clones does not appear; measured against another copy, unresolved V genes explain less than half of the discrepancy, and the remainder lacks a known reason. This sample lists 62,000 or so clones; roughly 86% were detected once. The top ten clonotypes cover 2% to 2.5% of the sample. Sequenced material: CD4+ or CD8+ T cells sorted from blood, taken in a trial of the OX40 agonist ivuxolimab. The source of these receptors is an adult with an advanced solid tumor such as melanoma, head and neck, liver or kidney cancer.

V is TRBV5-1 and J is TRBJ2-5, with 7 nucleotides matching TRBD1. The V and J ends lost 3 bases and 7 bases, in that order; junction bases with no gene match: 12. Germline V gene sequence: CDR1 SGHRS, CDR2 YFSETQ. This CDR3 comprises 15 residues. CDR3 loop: CASSSGDSHGGTQYF. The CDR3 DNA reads TGCGCCAGCAGCTCAGGGGACAGTCATGGGGGGACCCAGTACTTC.

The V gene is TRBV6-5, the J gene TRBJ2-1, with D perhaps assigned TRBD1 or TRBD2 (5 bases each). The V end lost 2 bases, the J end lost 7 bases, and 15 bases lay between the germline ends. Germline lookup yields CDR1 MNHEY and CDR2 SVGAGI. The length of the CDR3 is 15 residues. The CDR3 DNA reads TGTGCCAGCAGTTACGACGGGGCCGTTTGGAATGAGCAGTTCTTC. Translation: CASSYDGAVWNEQFF.

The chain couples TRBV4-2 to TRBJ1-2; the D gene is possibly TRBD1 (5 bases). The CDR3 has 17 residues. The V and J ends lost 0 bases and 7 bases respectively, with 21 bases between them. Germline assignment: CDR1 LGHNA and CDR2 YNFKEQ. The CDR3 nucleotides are TGTGCCAGCAGCCAAGATATCAGGAGGGGCGAAGTTGGTGGCTACACCTTC. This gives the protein CASSQDIRRGEVGGYTF.

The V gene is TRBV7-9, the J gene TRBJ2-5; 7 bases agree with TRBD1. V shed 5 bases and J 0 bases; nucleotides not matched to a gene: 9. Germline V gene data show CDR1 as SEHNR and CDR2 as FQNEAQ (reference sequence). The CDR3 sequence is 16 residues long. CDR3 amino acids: CASSPRATGHQETQYF. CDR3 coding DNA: TGTGCCAGCAGCCCCCGGGCGACAGGGCACCAAGAGACCCAGTACTTC.

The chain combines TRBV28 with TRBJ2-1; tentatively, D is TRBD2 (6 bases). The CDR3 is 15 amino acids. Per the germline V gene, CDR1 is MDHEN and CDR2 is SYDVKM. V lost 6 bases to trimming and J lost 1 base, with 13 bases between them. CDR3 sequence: CASRLAAGSYNEQFF. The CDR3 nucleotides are TGTGCCAGCAGACTAGCTGCGGGATCCTACAATGAGCAGTTCTTC.

The CDR3 here is CASSLGQGLEQYF. The CDR3 DNA reads TGTGCCAGCAGTTTGGGACAGGGCTTAGAGCAGTACTTC. The chain has TRBV27 and TRBJ2-7; 9 positions match TRBD1. CDR1 and CDR2 from the germline V gene are MNHEY and SMNVEV (reference sequence). This CDR3 region has 13 residues. The V gene end was trimmed by 3 bases and the J gene end by 7 bases; junction bases not matched to a gene: 4.

As DNA, the CDR3 is TGTGCCAGCAGCCAATCCCGTGGCAGGGGAGAAAAACTGTTTTTT. Translated: CASSQSRGRGEKLFF. V usage is TRBV4-2 and J usage is TRBJ1-4; possible D gene TRBD1, 6 bases. Germline assignment: CDR1 LGHNA and CDR2 YNFKEQ. V shed 2 bases and J shed 8 bases, with 15 bases lying between them. This CDR3 spans 15 amino acids.

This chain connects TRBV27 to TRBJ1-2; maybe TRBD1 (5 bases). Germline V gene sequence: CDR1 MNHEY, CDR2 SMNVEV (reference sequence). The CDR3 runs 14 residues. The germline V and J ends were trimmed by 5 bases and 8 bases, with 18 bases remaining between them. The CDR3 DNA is TGTGCCAGCAGTAAAGCGGGACTGTCGAGGGGCTACACCTTC. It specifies CASSKAGLSRGYTF.

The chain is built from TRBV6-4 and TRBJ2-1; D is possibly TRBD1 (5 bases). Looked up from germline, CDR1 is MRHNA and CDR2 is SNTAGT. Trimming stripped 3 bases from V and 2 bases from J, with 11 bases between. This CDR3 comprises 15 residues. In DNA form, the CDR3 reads TGTGCCAGCAGTGATCAGGGATCTACCTACAATGAGCAGTTCTTC. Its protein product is CASSDQGSTYNEQFF.

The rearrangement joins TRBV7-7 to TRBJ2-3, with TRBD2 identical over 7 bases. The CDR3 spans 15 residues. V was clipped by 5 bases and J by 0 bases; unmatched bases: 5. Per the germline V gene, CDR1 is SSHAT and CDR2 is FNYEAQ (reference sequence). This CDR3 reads CASSLKAGSTDTQYF. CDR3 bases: TGTGCCAGCAGCCTAAAAGCGGGGAGCACAGATACGCAGTATTTT.

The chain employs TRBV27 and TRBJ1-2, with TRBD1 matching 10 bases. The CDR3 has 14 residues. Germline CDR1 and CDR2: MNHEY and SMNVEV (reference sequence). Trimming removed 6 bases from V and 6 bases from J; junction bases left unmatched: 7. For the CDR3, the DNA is TGTGCCAGCAGAAGGGGACAGGGGATAAATGGCTACACCTTC. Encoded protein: CASRRGQGINGYTF.

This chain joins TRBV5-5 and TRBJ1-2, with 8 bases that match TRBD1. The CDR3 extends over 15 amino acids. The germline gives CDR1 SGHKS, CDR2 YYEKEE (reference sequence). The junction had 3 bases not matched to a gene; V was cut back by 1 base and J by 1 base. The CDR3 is CASSLSGGGNYGYTF. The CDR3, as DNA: TGTGCCAGCAGCTTGTCAGGGGGCGGTAACTATGGCTACACCTTC.

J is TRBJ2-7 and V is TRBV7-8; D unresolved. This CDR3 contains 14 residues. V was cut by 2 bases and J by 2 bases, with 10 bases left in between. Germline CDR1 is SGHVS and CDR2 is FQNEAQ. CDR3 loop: CASSLPMGTYEQYF. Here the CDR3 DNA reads TGTGCCAGCAGCTTACCCATGGGCACCTACGAGCAGTACTTC.

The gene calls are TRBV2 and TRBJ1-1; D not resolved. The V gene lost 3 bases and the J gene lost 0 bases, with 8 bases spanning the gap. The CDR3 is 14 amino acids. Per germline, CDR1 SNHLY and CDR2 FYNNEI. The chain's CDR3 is CASSDTVMNTEAFF. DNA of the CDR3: TGTGCCAGCAGTGATACAGTCATGAACACTGAAGCTTTCTTT.

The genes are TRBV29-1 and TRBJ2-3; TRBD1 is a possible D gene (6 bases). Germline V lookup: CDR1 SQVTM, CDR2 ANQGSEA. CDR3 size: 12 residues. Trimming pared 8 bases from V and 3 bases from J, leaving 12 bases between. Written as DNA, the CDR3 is TGCAGCACCAGGGGCTGGACAGATACGCAGTATTTT. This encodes CSTRGWTDTQYF.

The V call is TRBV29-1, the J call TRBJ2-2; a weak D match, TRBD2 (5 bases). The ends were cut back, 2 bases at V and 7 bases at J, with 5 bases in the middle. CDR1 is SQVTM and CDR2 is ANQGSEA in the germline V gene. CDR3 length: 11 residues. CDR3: CSVERGGELFF. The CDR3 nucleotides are TGCAGCGTTGAACGGGGCGGGGAGCTGTTTTTT.

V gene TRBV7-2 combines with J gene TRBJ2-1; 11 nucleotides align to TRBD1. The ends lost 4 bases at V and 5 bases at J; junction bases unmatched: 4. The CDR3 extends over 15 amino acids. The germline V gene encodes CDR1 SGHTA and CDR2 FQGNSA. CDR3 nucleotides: TGTGCCAGCAGCTCGACGGGACAGGGGGACAATGAGCAGTTCTTC. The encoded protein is CASSSTGQGDNEQFF.

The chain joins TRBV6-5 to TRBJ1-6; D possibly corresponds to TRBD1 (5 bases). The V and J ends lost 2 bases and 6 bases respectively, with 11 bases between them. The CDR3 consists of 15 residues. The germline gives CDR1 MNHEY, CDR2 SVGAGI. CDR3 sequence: CASSYSGTANSPLHF. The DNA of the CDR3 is TGTGCCAGCAGTTACAGTGGGACCGCTAATTCACCCCTCCACTTT.

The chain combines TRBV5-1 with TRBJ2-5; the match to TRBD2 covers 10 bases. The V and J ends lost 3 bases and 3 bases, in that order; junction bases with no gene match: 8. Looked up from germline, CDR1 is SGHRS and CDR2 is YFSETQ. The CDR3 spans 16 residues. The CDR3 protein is CASSSGGLASKETQYF. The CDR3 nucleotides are TGCGCCAGCAGCTCGGGGGGACTAGCGAGTAAAGAGACCCAGTACTTC.

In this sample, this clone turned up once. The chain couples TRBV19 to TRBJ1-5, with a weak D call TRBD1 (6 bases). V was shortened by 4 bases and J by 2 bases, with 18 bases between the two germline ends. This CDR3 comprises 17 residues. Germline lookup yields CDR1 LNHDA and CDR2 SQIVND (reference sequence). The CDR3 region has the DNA TGTGCCAGTAGTAGCCCACCGGGGGGCTTTCGCAATCAGCCCCAGCATTTT. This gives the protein CASSSPPGGFRNQPQHF.

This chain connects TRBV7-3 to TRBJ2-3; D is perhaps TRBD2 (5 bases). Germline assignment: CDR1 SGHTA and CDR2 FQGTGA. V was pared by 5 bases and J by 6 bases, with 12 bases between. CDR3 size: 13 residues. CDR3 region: CASSLSGSDTQYF. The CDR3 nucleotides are TGTGCCAGCAGCCTCTCGGGGTCCGATACGCAGTATTTT.